The 10 T cell receptor beta chains presented below share a single source sample, sequenced in a study of blood T cell repertoires in COVID-19. Produced via immunoSEQ multiplex PCR; TCRdb's table is partial and in-frame only. The profile covers over 150,000 clones, with 70% to 85% appearing a single time and approximately 3% taken by the ten largest. Sequencing was carried out using PBMCs or T cells enriched from blood (not recorded which). The receptor source for this set is a woman aged 25 to 39 who had recovered from COVID-19.

V is TRBV7-9 and J is TRBJ2-1, with 13 bases identical to TRBD2. J gave up 8 bases and V 5 bases, and 6 bases lay outside the gene matches. There are 15 residues in the CDR3. Germline CDR1 reads SEHNR; CDR2 reads FQNEAQ (reference sequence). This CDR3 is CASSQLAGGKDEQFF. The DNA of the CDR3 is TGTGCCAGCAGCCAACTAGCGGGGGGGAAGGATGAGCAGTTCTTC.

V gene TRBV7-2 combines with J gene TRBJ2-7; a weak D match, TRBD2 (6 bases). Germline V gene data show CDR1 as SGHTA and CDR2 as FQGNSA. The CDR3 has 16 amino acids. Trimming left V 3 bases short and J 0 bases short, with 15 bases between. CDR3 in amino acids: CASSFSGASVSYEQYF. The CDR3, as DNA: TGTGCCAGCAGCTTTTCTGGGGCTAGCGTCTCCTACGAGCAGTACTTC.

This clone was seen ten or more times. This chain uses TRBV5-1 with TRBJ2-2; D remains unclear. Germline assignment: CDR1 SGHRS and CDR2 YFSETQ. The CDR3 has 15 amino acids. V was cut by 3 bases and J by 3 bases, with 12 bases left in between. The CDR3 reads CASSSGLRDTGELFF. In DNA form, the CDR3 reads TGCGCCAGCAGCTCGGGTCTTCGAGACACCGGGGAGCTGTTTTTT. The full variable domain, its missing parts supplied by reference TRBV5-1 and TRBJ2-2, is KAGVTQTPRYLIKTRGQQVTLSCSPISGHRSVSWYQQTPGQGLQFLFEYFSETQRNKGNFPGRFSGRQFSNSRSEMNVSTLELGDSALYLCASSSGLRDTGELFFGEGSRLTVL.

The chain combines TRBV5-6 with TRBJ1-1; D is uncertain. The ends were cut back, 0 bases at V and 4 bases at J, with 10 bases in the middle. CDR3 size: 14 residues. Germline V gives CDR1 SGHDT, CDR2 YYEEEE. The chain's CDR3 is CASSLAYAATEAFF. The CDR3, as DNA: TGTGCCAGCAGCTTGGCCTATGCGGCCACTGAAGCTTTCTTT. Using reference TRBV5-6 and TRBJ1-1 for the parts outside the CDR3, the full variable domain is DAGVTQSPTHLIKTRGQQVTLRCSPKSGHDTVSWYQQALGQGPQFIFQYYEEEERQRGNFPDRFSGHQFPNYSSELNVNALLLGDSALYLCASSLAYAATEAFFGQGTRLTVV.

The V and J genes are TRBV7-9 and TRBJ2-5, with no clear D. CDR3 length equals 15 residues. The germline V gene has CDR1 SEHNR and CDR2 FQNEAQ (reference sequence). Trimming removed 1 base at V and 3 bases at J, with 12 bases between. The CDR3 loop reads CASSLVPTAEETQYF. CDR3 DNA sequence: TGTGCCAGCAGCTTAGTCCCGACGGCGGAAGAGACCCAGTACTTC. The whole variable domain, remainder taken from reference TRBV7-9 and TRBJ2-5, is DTGVSQNPRHKITKRGQNVTFRCDPISEHNRLYWYRQTLGQGPEFLTYFQNEAQLEKSRLLSDRFSAERPKGSFSTLEIQRTEQGDSAMYLCASSLVPTAEETQYFGPGTRLLVL.

The CDR3 DNA is TGTGCCAGCAGTACTAGGACAGGGAACGAAAAACTGTTTTTT. Translating it yields CASSTRTGNEKLFF. The rearrangement uses TRBV7-8 and TRBJ1-4; 8 nucleotides align to TRBD1. Germline trimming cut 6 bases from V and 8 bases from J; bases unmatched to any gene: 8. Germline loops: CDR1 SGHVS, CDR2 FQNEAQ. CDR3 size: 14 residues.

The rearrangement links TRBV29-1 to TRBJ2-7; D unresolved. Germline assignment: CDR1 SQVTM and CDR2 ANQGSEA. Trimming cost V 5 bases and J 2 bases, with 10 bases left between them. This CDR3 is built from 12 residues. CDR3 loop: CSVQKNTYEQYF. Here the CDR3 DNA reads TGCAGCGTTCAAAAGAACACCTACGAGCAGTACTTC.

The chain employs TRBV7-3 and TRBJ2-1; TRBD2 might be the D (5 bases). This CDR3 has 17 amino acids. The V gene lost 5 bases and the J gene lost 0 bases, with 17 bases spanning the gap. Germline values: CDR1 SGHTA, CDR2 FQGTGA. Here the CDR3 DNA reads TGTGCCAGCAGCGAACTAGGAGGACGCAGCTCCTACAATGAGCAGTTCTTC. It specifies CASSELGGRSSYNEQFF.

The J gene is TRBJ2-1, the V gene TRBV30; 10 positions match TRBD2. This CDR3 is 13 amino acids long. The germline V gene encodes CDR1 GTSNPN and CDR2 SVGIG (reference sequence). For the CDR3, the DNA is TGTGCTTCCGAGCGGGAGGGTCACAATGAGCAGTTCTTC. It is translated as CASEREGHNEQFF. The full variable domain, with the rest looked up from reference TRBV30 and TRBJ2-1, is SQTIHQWPATLVQPVGSPLSLECTVEGTSNPNLYWYRQAAGRGLQLLFYSVGIGQISSEVPQNLSASRPQDRQFILSSKKLLLSDSGFYLCASEREGHNEQFFGPGTRLTVL.

This chain uses TRBV5-4 with TRBJ2-1; D may be TRBD1 (6 bases). This CDR3 has 15 residues. The ends were cut back, 1 base at V and 3 bases at J, with 11 bases in the middle. CDR1 is SGHNT and CDR2 is YYREEE in the germline V gene (reference sequence). This chain's CDR3 is CASSLIRGYYNEQFF. The CDR3 DNA reads TGTGCCAGCAGCTTGATCAGGGGATACTACAATGAGCAGTTCTTC.